The entry below describes one T cell receptor beta chain. Per germline, CDR1 MNHEY and CDR2 SVGAGI. The V end was cut by 6 bases, the J end by 4 bases, with 10 bases between. CDR3 length: 13 residues. This sample was included in a study of blood T cell repertoires in COVID-19. The table came from immunoSEQ multiplex PCR; TCRdb's copy has only in-frame clones and leaves some out. The table shows almost 300,000 clones, with about 88% occurring only once. This chain uses TRBV6-5 with TRBJ1-5; D unresolved. Sequenced: peripheral blood. The receptor was isolated from a man between 65 and 85 years old with acute or convalescent COVID-19. The CDR3 sequence: CASSWRVNQPQHF. The CDR3 DNA sequence: TGTGCCAGCAGCTGGAGGGTGAATCAGCCCCAGCATTTT.